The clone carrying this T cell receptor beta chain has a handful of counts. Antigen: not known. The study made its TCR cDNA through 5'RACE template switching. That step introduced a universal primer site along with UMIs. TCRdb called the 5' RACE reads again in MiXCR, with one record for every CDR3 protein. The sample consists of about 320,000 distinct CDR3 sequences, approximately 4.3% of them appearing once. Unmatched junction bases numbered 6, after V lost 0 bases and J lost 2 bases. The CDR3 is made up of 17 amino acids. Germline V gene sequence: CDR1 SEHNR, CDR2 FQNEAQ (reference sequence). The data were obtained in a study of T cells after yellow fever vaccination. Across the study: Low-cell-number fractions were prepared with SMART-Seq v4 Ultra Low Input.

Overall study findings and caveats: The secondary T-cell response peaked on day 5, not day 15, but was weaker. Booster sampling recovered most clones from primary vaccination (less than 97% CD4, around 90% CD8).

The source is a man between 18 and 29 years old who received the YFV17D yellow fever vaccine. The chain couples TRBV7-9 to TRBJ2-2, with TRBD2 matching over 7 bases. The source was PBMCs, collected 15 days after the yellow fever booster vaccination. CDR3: CASSLAGTTTNTGELFF. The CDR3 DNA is TGTGCCAGCAGCTTAGCCGGGACTACCACAAACACCGGGGAGCTGTTTTTT.